This T cell receptor beta chain was recorded in a study of technical replicates of blood from several donors. The CDR3 covers 13 residues. V lost 1 base, J lost 4 bases, and 5 bases lay in between. Germline V CDR1 and CDR2: SGHTA, FQGTGA. Profiled with immunoSEQ multiplex PCR; TCRdb holds only in-frame clones, not every one. The sample records some 87,000 clones, 90% to 95% being singletons. This clone was found a few times. Specimen: T cells isolated from PBMCs. The chain employs TRBV7-3 and TRBJ2-1; D remains unclear. This clonotype was obtained from a human donor in good health. The CDR3 protein is CASSLNFYNEQFF. CDR3 sequence (DNA): TGTGCCAGCAGCTTAAACTTTTACAATGAGCAGTTCTTC.